The present entry profiles one T cell receptor beta chain with its context. Germline lookup yields CDR1 SGHRS and CDR2 YFSETQ. The CDR3 spans 15 residues. V gave up 6 bases and J gave up 3 bases, with 19 bases separating them. This sample was taken from a study of T cell responses to AZD1222 COVID-19 vaccine. Using immunoSEQ multiplex PCR, the repertoire was profiled, and TCRdb retains in-frame clones only, with some absent. The table shows some 130,000 clones, with roughly 93% occurring only once. The chain carries TRBV5-1 and TRBJ2-7; D not certain. The source is an adult who received the AZD1222 COVID-19 vaccine. The sequenced sample was peripheral blood, obtained 28 days after the second AZD1222 dose. CDR3 nucleotides: TGCGCCAGCACCTGGGGAATCCTTGATCGCTACGAGCAGTACTTC. Its protein is CASTWGILDRYEQYF.